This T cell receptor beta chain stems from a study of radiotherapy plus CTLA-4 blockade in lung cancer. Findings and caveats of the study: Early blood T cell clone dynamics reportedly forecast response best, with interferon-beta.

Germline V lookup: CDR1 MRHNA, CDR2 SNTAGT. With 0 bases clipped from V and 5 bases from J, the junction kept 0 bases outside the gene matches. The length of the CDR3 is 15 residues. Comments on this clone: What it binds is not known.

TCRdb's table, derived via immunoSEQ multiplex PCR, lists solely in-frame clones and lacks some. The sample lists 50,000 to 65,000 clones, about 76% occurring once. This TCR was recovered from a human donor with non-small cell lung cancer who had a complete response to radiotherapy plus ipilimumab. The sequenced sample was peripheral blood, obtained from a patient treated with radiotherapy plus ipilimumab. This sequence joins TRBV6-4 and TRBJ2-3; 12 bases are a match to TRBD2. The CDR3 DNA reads TGTGCCAGCAGTGACTCGACTAGCGGGGGAGATACGCAGTATTTT. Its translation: CASSDSTSGGDTQYF.